The 20 T cell receptor beta chains presented below share a single source sample, sequenced in a study of blood T cell repertoires in COVID-19. The data were produced by immunoSEQ multiplex PCR, yet TCRdb's version contains in-frame clones alone and is incomplete. The sample has 70,000 to 85,000 clones, around 86% seen once; the top ten hold about 2.1%. The sample was peripheral blood. Receptors originate from an older woman with acute or convalescent COVID-19.

The chain has TRBV2 and TRBJ1-4; D not certain. The CDR3 covers 12 residues. V lost 4 bases to trimming and J lost 8 bases, with 8 bases between them. Germline-derived CDR1 and CDR2 are SNHLY and FYNNEI. CDR3 protein: CASSGAAEKLFF. CDR3 bases: TGTGCCAGCAGTGGAGCAGCCGAAAAACTGTTTTTT.

The V call is TRBV6-5, the J call TRBJ1-1, with D perhaps matching TRBD1 (6 bases). The CDR3 runs to 14 residues. V was cut by 11 bases and J by 0 bases, with 16 bases left in between. The germline gives CDR1 MNHEY, CDR2 SVGAGI. The CDR3 loop reads CAPYEKGVNTEAFF. The DNA for the CDR3 is TGTGCCCCCTACGAAAAGGGGGTGAACACTGAAGCTTTCTTT.

This clone has a single count. V is TRBV6-2 or TRBV6-3 and J is TRBJ1-2; 7 bases map to TRBD1. Germline V gene data show CDR1 as MNHEY and CDR2 as SVGEGT. Germline trimming cut 5 bases from V and 7 bases from J; bases unmatched to any gene: 7. The CDR3 loop spans 13 amino acids. CDR3 residues: CASSLTGVSGYTF. As DNA, the CDR3 is TGTGCCAGCAGTCTCACAGGGGTCTCTGGCTACACCTTC.

The table lists this clone with a count of one. The chain is built from TRBV7-3 and TRBJ2-1; 10 nucleotides line up with TRBD2. Germline CDR1 reads SGHTA; CDR2 reads FQGTGA. After removal of 3 bases from V and 3 bases from J, the junction contained 5 bases not matched to a gene. CDR3 length equals 16 residues. The CDR3: CASSLLAGENYNEQFF. CDR3 DNA: TGTGCCAGCAGCTTGCTAGCGGGGGAGAACTACAATGAGCAGTTCTTC.

The J gene is TRBJ1-2, the V gene TRBV12-3 or TRBV12-4; D not resolved. This CDR3 contains 13 residues. Trimming took 6 bases from V and 4 from J, leaving 12 bases between them. CDR3 loop: CASSVRQSYGYTF. The CDR3 nucleotides read TGTGCCAGCAGCGTCAGACAAAGCTATGGCTACACCTTC.

The V gene is TRBV18, the J gene TRBJ2-7; TRBD2 aligns across 7 bases. The V and J ends lost 5 bases and 2 bases, in that order; junction bases with no gene match: 3. This CDR3 has 13 residues. The germline V gene has CDR1 KGHSH and CDR2 LQKENI. The CDR3 spells CASSSGTTYEQYF. In DNA, the CDR3 is TGTGCCAGCTCATCCGGGACTACCTACGAGCAGTACTTC.

This clone was counted a single time. The chain links TRBV20-1 to TRBJ2-3, with D perhaps TRBD2 (5 bases). Germline CDR1 and CDR2: DFQATT and SNEGSKA (reference sequence). The CDR3 is made up of 16 amino acids. V was trimmed by 3 bases and J by 0 bases, leaving 16 bases between them. The CDR3 sequence: CSASTLQRRSTDTQYF. CDR3 sequence (DNA): TGCAGTGCTAGTACCTTACAGCGGAGGAGCACAGATACGCAGTATTTT.

The V call is TRBV7-2, the J call TRBJ1-1, with D maybe TRBD1 (6 bases). V lost 7 bases and J lost 4, with 19 bases in between. The CDR3 sequence is 15 residues long. The germline V gene has CDR1 SGHTA and CDR2 FQGNSA. This chain's CDR3 is CASNQRGGYSTEAFF. The CDR3, as DNA: TGTGCCAGCAATCAAAGGGGGGGATATAGCACTGAAGCTTTCTTT. Looking up the rest from reference TRBV7-2 and TRBJ1-1 gives the full variable domain: GAGVSQSPSNKVTEKGKDVELRCDPISGHTALYWYRQSLGQGLEFLIYFQGNSAPDKSGLPSDRFSAERTGGSVSTLTIQRTQQEDSAVYLCASNQRGGYSTEAFFGQGTRLTVV.

The chain uses TRBV7-9 and TRBJ2-1, with TRBD1 matching 9 bases. Germline CDR1 is SEHNR and CDR2 is FQNEAQ (reference sequence). The J segment lost 15 bases and the V segment lost 5 bases, leaving 17 bases of the junction unmatched. The CDR3 has 15 residues. The CDR3 reads CASSPPGQGRAGMFF. The CDR3 DNA is TGTGCCAGCAGCCCACCGGGACAGGGACGAGCGGGCATGTTCTTC.

V is TRBV27 and J is TRBJ2-1; a possible D gene is TRBD1 (5 bases). The V gene's germline CDR1 is MNHEY and CDR2 SMNVEV (reference sequence). The V and J ends lost 1 base and 8 bases respectively, with 15 bases between them. The CDR3 is 15 residues long. The CDR3, as DNA: TGTGCCAGCAGTTTATTAGTCCAGGGTGTCTATGAGCAGTTCTTC. Amino acids: CASSLLVQGVYEQFF.

The chain combines TRBV5-4 with TRBJ2-4; TRBD2 might be the D (5 bases). The V end was cut by 4 bases, the J end by 8 bases, with 13 bases between. Per the germline V gene, CDR1 is SGHNT and CDR2 is YYREEE (reference sequence). This CDR3 has 13 residues. The CDR3 protein is CASSASGLDIQYF. The CDR3, as DNA: TGTGCCAGCAGCGCTTCGGGATTGGACATTCAGTACTTC.

Here the CDR3 reads CASSLGQENYGYTF. CDR3 DNA: TGTGCCAGCAGTTTGGGACAGGAAAACTATGGCTACACCTTC. The chain has TRBV28 and TRBJ1-2; 8 positions agree with TRBD1. V lost 3 bases and J lost 2; bases outside the gene matches: 2. The CDR3 extends over 14 amino acids. Germline V CDR1 and CDR2: MDHEN, SYDVKM.

For the CDR3, the DNA is TGTGCCAGCAGCCTCGGGACGAACACCGGGGAGCTGTTTTTT. Translation: CASSLGTNTGELFF. The J gene is TRBJ2-2, the V gene TRBV13, with TRBD2 as a possible D gene (5 bases). Germline CDR1 and CDR2: PRHDT and FYEKMQ (reference sequence). The CDR3 runs 14 residues. Trimming removed 5 bases at V and 0 bases at J, with 7 bases between.

This clone was detected only a few times. The CDR3 DNA is TGTGCCAGCTCACCACCGAACAGGGGTCATGAGCAGTACTTC. Its protein is CASSPPNRGHEQYF. The V call is TRBV18, the J call TRBJ2-7; 7 nucleotides line up with TRBD1. Germline V gene data show CDR1 as KGHSH and CDR2 as LQKENI. V lost 0 bases, J lost 7 bases, and 6 bases stayed unmatched. The length of the CDR3 is 14 residues.

This sequence joins TRBV5-6 and TRBJ2-3; 8 bases agree with TRBD2. The CDR3 runs 16 residues. J gave up 2 bases and V 2 bases, and 7 bases lay outside the gene matches. Germline CDR1 and CDR2: SGHDT and YYEEEE. As DNA, the CDR3 is TGTGCCAGCAGCTTTTTGGCGGGGGGCTACACAGATACGCAGTATTTT. It translates to CASSFLAGGYTDTQYF.

The V and J genes are TRBV7-3 and TRBJ1-1; 7 positions match TRBD1. V shed 4 bases, J shed 4 bases, and the junction held 3 bases outside the gene matches. Germline V gene sequence: CDR1 SGHTA, CDR2 FQGTGA. The CDR3 has 13 residues. The CDR3 nucleotides are TGTGCCAGCAGCTCAGGGGGTGGCACTGAAGCTTTCTTT. Encoded protein: CASSSGGGTEAFF.

The chain is built from TRBV3-1 (or the pseudogene TRBV3-2) and TRBJ2-2; D is undetermined. The V and J ends lost 3 bases and 1 base respectively, with 6 bases between them. There are 14 residues in the CDR3. CDR1 LGHDT and CDR2 YNNKEL come from the germline V gene (reference sequence). CDR3 DNA: TGTGCCAGCAGCCATCTTCTGAACACCGGGGAGCTGTTTTTT. It codes for CASSHLLNTGELFF.

Only one count was recorded for this clone. V and J are TRBV6-2 or TRBV6-3 and TRBJ2-6, with D unclear. The V end was cut by 4 bases, the J end by 0 bases, with 7 bases between. The CDR3 covers 15 residues. In germline, CDR1 is MNHEY, CDR2 SVGEGT. The CDR3, as DNA: TGTGCCAGCAGTTCTATCTACTCTGGGGCCAACGTCCTGACTTTC. Its translation: CASSSIYSGANVLTF.

The CDR3 DNA is TGTGCCAGCAGCTTATTCCTAGCGGGAGGAAAGGACAATGAGCAGTTCTTC. This sequence encodes CASSLFLAGGKDNEQFF. The chain joins TRBV7-9 to TRBJ2-1; 11 positions match TRBD2. The CDR3 contains 17 residues. Germline values: CDR1 SEHNR, CDR2 FQNEAQ (reference sequence). J gave up 5 bases and V 2 bases, and 8 bases lay outside the gene matches.

This clone came up once. V usage is TRBV29-1 and J usage is TRBJ1-4; D uncertain. With 7 bases removed from V and 8 bases from J, the gap between germline ends came to 14 bases. The CDR3 sequence is 12 residues long. The germline gives CDR1 SQVTM, CDR2 ANQGSEA. The CDR3 reads CSAREGREKLFF. The CDR3 nucleotides read TGCAGCGCTCGGGAAGGCAGGGAAAAACTGTTTTTT.